This T cell receptor beta chain was obtained from a study of cytomegalovirus exposure and HLA in healthy donors. Study results and caveats: V- and J-gene trimming of TCR beta was linked (in a later analysis) to a missense DCLRE1C variant.

The PCR contained 60 Vbeta and 13 Jbeta primers. Using immunoSEQ multiplex PCR, the repertoire was profiled, and TCRdb retains in-frame clones only, with some absent. The profile shows about 160,000 clones, 65% to 90% of them singletons. This clone has a handful of counts. Its specificity is not known. Material for sequencing was PBMCs. The TCR was taken from a man between 50 and 59 years old in good health and CMV-seropositive.

CDR3 in amino acids: CASSPSGSVYNEQFF. The CDR3, as DNA: TGTGCCAGCAGCCCTAGCGGGAGCGTCTACAATGAGCAGTTCTTC. The genes are TRBV14 and TRBJ2-1, with TRBD2 matching 10 bases. From germline, CDR1 is SGHDN and CDR2 FVKESK. This CDR3 spans 15 amino acids. The V and J ends lost 4 bases and 3 bases, in that order; junction bases with no gene match: 3.